The next 20 T cell receptor beta chains were all read from a single sample in a study of T cell changes during pregnancy in multiple sclerosis. Produced via immunoSEQ multiplex PCR; TCRdb's table is partial and in-frame only. Among 30,000 to 40,000 clones listed, about 91% were seen once. Sequenced here: CD4+ T cells from peripheral blood mononuclear cells, sampled in the third trimester of pregnancy. The origin of the receptors is a female donor in good health, enrolled as a control in a pregnancy study.

This rearrangement joins TRBV7-8 to TRBJ1-5; no reliable D call. The CDR3 sequence is 12 residues long. Trimming stripped 5 bases from V and 3 bases from J, with 5 bases between. The germline V gene encodes CDR1 SGHVS and CDR2 FQNEAQ. DNA for the CDR3: TGTGCCAGCAGCCCCGTCAATCAGCCCCAGCATTTT. Its protein product is CASSPVNQPQHF.

In its sample, this clone was seen a few times. The V and J genes are TRBV11-2 and TRBJ2-2; D is perhaps TRBD1 (6 bases). V was trimmed by 2 bases and J by 2 bases, leaving 12 bases between them. CDR1 is SGHAT, CDR2 FQNNGV, per germline. CDR3 length: 16 amino acids. CDR3 DNA: TGTGCCAGCAGCTTATACCCTGGGGGCAACACCGGGGAGCTGTTTTTT. Amino acid sequence: CASSLYPGGNTGELFF.

This sequence joins TRBV28 and TRBJ1-5, with TRBD1 as a possible D gene (5 bases). CDR3 length equals 14 residues. Germline assignment: CDR1 MDHEN and CDR2 SYDVKM. With 8 bases removed from V and 6 bases from J, the gap between germline ends came to 17 bases. The CDR3, as DNA: TGTGCCAGCCTACCCCGGGGGTTGGGTCAGCCCCAGCATTTT. Protein: CASLPRGLGQPQHF.

This chain's CDR3 is CASAAGSGANVLTF. As DNA, the CDR3 is TGTGCCAGCGCGGCCGGCTCTGGGGCCAACGTCCTGACTTTC. The genes are TRBV28 and TRBJ2-6; D ambiguous. Germline V gives CDR1 MDHEN, CDR2 SYDVKM. There are 14 residues in the CDR3. Trimming took 8 bases from V and 0 from J, leaving 8 bases between them.

The J gene is TRBJ2-1, the V gene TRBV30; D remains ambiguous. Trimming shortened V by 1 base and J by 5 bases, and 9 bases separated the two germline ends. Germline-derived CDR1 and CDR2 are GTSNPN and SVGIG (reference sequence). The CDR3 has 13 residues. The CDR3 bases are TGTGCCTGGAGTGGGCCGAACAACAATGAGCAGTTCTTC. Translating gives CAWSGPNNNEQFF.

The chain links TRBV5-1 to TRBJ2-3, with a possible D match to TRBD1 (5 bases). Germline CDR1 reads SGHRS; CDR2 reads YFSETQ. The CDR3 runs 16 residues. The V gene lost 6 bases and the J gene lost 2 bases, with 19 bases spanning the gap. The CDR3 nucleotides read TGCGCCAGCACTTTTGGCTGGGGCCGATACACAGATACGCAGTATTTT. It yields the protein CASTFGWGRYTDTQYF.

V usage is TRBV7-3 and J usage is TRBJ2-1; 10 nucleotides agree with TRBD2. The CDR3 totals 18 residues. Trimming cost V 0 bases and J 6 bases; bases outside gene matches: 11. Per the germline V gene, CDR1 is SGHTA and CDR2 is FQGTGA. The CDR3 loop is CASSLTLAGDRGGNEQFF. The CDR3 DNA follows: TGTGCCAGCAGCTTAACCCTAGCGGGAGATCGGGGCGGCAATGAGCAGTTCTTC.

The V call is TRBV27, the J call TRBJ2-2; D is ambiguous. The CDR3 covers 15 residues. Germline-derived CDR1 and CDR2 are MNHEY and SMNVEV (reference sequence). Between the trimmed V and J ends, which lost 5 bases and 4 bases, there was a span of 14 bases. The chain's CDR3 is CASSPQYPPTGELFF. CDR3 DNA sequence: TGTGCCAGCAGTCCCCAGTACCCCCCCACCGGGGAGCTGTTTTTT.

The chain joins TRBV19 to TRBJ1-1; 11 bases fit TRBD1. CDR1 LNHDA and CDR2 SQIVND come from the germline V gene (reference sequence). The CDR3 covers 17 residues. V gave up 6 bases and J gave up 3 bases; unmatched junction bases: 12. CDR3 sequence reads: CASRVLGDRGGDTEAFF. Here the CDR3 DNA reads TGTGCCAGTAGAGTATTGGGGGACAGGGGGGGTGACACTGAAGCTTTCTTT.

Only one count was recorded for this clone. The chain employs TRBV18 and TRBJ1-2, with D possibly TRBD1 on 5 matching bases. The CDR3 is 14 residues long. V was trimmed by 1 base and J by 6 bases, leaving 12 bases between them. CDR1 and CDR2 (germline): KGHSH, LQKENI. The CDR3 nucleotides are TGTGCCAGCTCACCACAGCCAGGGCGGAATGGCTACACCTTC. Translated: CASSPQPGRNGYTF.

This chain connects TRBV29-1 to TRBJ1-2, with 7 bases aligning to TRBD1. This CDR3 has 14 amino acids. V lost 4 bases to trimming and J lost 2 bases; unmatched junction nucleotides: 7. Germline lookup yields CDR1 SQVTM and CDR2 ANQGSEA. The CDR3 reads CSVGEGARNYGYTF. CDR3 nucleotides: TGCAGCGTTGGAGAGGGGGCGAGGAACTATGGCTACACCTTC.

The chain recombines TRBV5-1 with TRBJ1-1; 10 nucleotides align to TRBD1. The J segment lost 3 bases and the V segment lost 7 bases, leaving 9 bases of the junction unmatched. Looked up from germline, CDR1 is SGHRS and CDR2 is YFSETQ. The CDR3 loop spans 15 amino acids. This chain's CDR3 is CASRRGQGEYTEAFF. As DNA, the CDR3 is TGCGCCAGCCGGAGAGGACAGGGGGAATACACTGAAGCTTTCTTT.

V is TRBV2 and J is TRBJ2-3; 9 nucleotides line up with TRBD2. CDR3 length: 14 residues. Germline-derived CDR1 and CDR2 are SNHLY and FYNNEI. The ends lost 6 bases at V and 5 bases at J; junction bases unmatched: 6. The CDR3 is CASSATLAGDTQYF. The CDR3, as DNA: TGTGCCAGCAGCGCAACACTAGCGGGAGATACGCAGTATTTT.

The chain is built from TRBV30 and TRBJ2-3; 7 bases are a match to TRBD2. Looked up from germline, CDR1 is GTSNPN and CDR2 is SVGIG (reference sequence). J lost 4 bases, V lost 2 bases, and 6 bases had no gene match. There are 14 residues in the CDR3. CDR3 amino acids: CAWSRGAGADTQYF. In DNA, the CDR3 is TGTGCCTGGAGTCGTGGGGCGGGGGCAGATACGCAGTATTTT.

The rearrangement uses TRBV4-3 and TRBJ2-1, with 8 bases lining up with TRBD1. V gave up 2 bases and J gave up 1 base; unmatched junction bases: 1. Germline assignment: CDR1 LGHNA and CDR2 YSLEER. The CDR3 loop spans 15 amino acids. CDR3 protein: CASSQQGASYNEQFF. The CDR3 DNA follows: TGCGCCAGCAGCCAACAGGGGGCTTCCTACAATGAGCAGTTCTTC.

The V gene is TRBV11-2, the J gene TRBJ1-1; 8 nucleotides line up with TRBD1. CDR1 is SGHAT, CDR2 FQNNGV, per germline. The CDR3 totals 15 residues. After removal of 5 bases from V and 7 bases from J, the junction contained 12 bases not matched to a gene. The CDR3 protein is CASSPRQGSRGEAFF. As DNA, the CDR3 is TGTGCCAGCAGCCCGAGACAGGGGAGTAGGGGTGAAGCTTTCTTT.

This clone has a single count. The gene calls are TRBV5-4 and TRBJ2-2; TRBD1 is a possible D gene (6 bases). Germline-derived CDR1 and CDR2 are SGHNT and YYREEE (reference sequence). Trimming pared 4 bases from V and 6 bases from J, leaving 7 bases between. The CDR3 sequence is 12 residues long. This CDR3 reads CASSQGSGELFF. CDR3 coding DNA: TGTGCCAGCAGCCAGGGGTCCGGGGAGCTGTTTTTT.

This chain connects TRBV5-4 to TRBJ2-1, with TRBD2 as a possible D gene (6 bases). This CDR3 is built from 16 residues. V lost 4 bases, J lost 4 bases, and 18 bases lay in between. Germline lookup yields CDR1 SGHNT and CDR2 YYREEE (reference sequence). The CDR3 here is CASSRVSSVGYNEQFF. DNA for the CDR3: TGTGCCAGCAGCCGGGTCTCTAGCGTTGGTTACAATGAGCAGTTCTTC.

This clone was detected once. The V gene is TRBV27, the J gene TRBJ1-5; maybe TRBD1 (6 bases). Germline V gene data show CDR1 as MNHEY and CDR2 as SMNVEV (reference sequence). V was clipped by 7 bases and J by 2 bases, with 18 bases between them. CDR3 length: 16 amino acids. The CDR3 spells CASNPQGSPGNQPQHF. In nucleotides, the CDR3 is TGTGCCAGCAATCCTCAGGGGTCACCGGGCAATCAGCCCCAGCATTTT.

The gene calls are TRBV7-2 and TRBJ2-1; no clear D gene. Per the germline V gene, CDR1 is SGHTA and CDR2 is FQGNSA. The V gene lost 1 base and the J gene lost 1 base, with 2 bases spanning the gap. The CDR3 extends over 13 amino acids. This chain's CDR3 is CASSLVSYNEQFF. The CDR3 region has the DNA TGTGCCAGCAGCTTAGTATCCTACAATGAGCAGTTCTTC.